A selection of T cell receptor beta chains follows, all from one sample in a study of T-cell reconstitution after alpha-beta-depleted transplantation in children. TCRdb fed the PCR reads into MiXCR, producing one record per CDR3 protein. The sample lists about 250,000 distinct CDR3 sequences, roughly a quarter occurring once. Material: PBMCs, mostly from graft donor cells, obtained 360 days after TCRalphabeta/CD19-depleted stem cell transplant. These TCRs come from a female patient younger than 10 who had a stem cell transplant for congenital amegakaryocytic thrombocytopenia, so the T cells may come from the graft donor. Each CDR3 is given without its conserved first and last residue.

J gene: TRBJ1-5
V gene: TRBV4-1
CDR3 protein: ASSQDLGQSNQPQH

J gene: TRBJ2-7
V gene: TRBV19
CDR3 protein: ASSIGRVGEQY

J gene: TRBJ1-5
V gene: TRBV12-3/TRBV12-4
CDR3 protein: ASSLMGGWYSNQPQH

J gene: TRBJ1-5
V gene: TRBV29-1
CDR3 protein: SVSGGGNQPQH

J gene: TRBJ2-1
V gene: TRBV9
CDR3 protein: ASSPRTNNAEQF

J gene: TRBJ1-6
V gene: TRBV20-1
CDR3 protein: SARDELLGSSYNSPLH

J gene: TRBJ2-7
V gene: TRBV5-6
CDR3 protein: ASSRLTGGPYYEQY

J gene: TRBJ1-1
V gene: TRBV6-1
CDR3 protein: ASSSGLEEPEAF

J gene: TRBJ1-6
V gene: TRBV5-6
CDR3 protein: ASSHRTGGSPLH

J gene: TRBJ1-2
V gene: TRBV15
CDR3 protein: ATSRDGQAGYT

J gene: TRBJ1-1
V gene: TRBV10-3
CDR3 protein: AISEGGPEAF

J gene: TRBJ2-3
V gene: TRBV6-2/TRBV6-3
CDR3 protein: ASSRQGAWFTDTQY

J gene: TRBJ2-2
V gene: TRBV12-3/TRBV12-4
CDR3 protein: ASSFSGAGELF

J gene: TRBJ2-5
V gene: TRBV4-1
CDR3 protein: ASSRTWYQETQY